Presented here are 18 T cell receptor beta chains from one specimen sequenced in a study of shared clonotypes between healthy human individuals. Sequencing used immunoSEQ multiplex PCR; TCRdb keeps in-frame clones, though not all of them. The repertoire consists of 900,000 to 1,200,000 clones, with approximately 80% occurring once and the leading ten covering around 0.6%. Sequencing was carried out using memory CD4+ T cells from PBMCs. Subset noted: CD45RA-negative fraction. Receptors were obtained from a man between 18 and 35 years old in good health. Some clones in this sample may be carry-over from other donors' samples.

The chain uses TRBV19 and TRBJ2-3; a weak D match, TRBD1 (7 bases). V was cut by 6 bases and J by 1 base, with 14 bases left in between. Germline V CDR1 and CDR2: LNHDA, SQIVND (reference sequence). The CDR3 sequence is 15 residues long. CDR3 residues: CASRAAGQRTDTQYF. CDR3 sequence (DNA): TGTGCCAGTAGGGCTGCGGGACAGCGCACAGATACGCAGTATTTT.

This clone showed up just a few times. The CDR3, as DNA: TGTGCCAGCAGTGCATCACCCGTCGAGCAGGCTTTCTTT. This translates into CASSASPVEQAFF. The chain is built from TRBV6-1 and TRBJ1-1; D is ambiguous. Germline CDR1 and CDR2: MNHNS and SASEGT. This CDR3 spans 13 amino acids. Trimming removed 4 bases from V and 11 bases from J, with 17 bases in between.

The rearrangement links TRBV28 to TRBJ2-1; 9 bases agree with TRBD2. CDR3 length: 17 amino acids. CDR1 and CDR2 from the germline V gene are MDHEN and SYDVKM. V was clipped by 3 bases and J by 2 bases; unmatched bases: 8. The CDR3 nucleotides are TGTGCCAGCAGTTTTGGGCTAGCGGGGTCCGCCTACAATGAGCAGTTCTTC. It translates to CASSFGLAGSAYNEQFF.

This clone was recorded only once. V gene TRBV5-3 combines with J gene TRBJ2-2; no reliable D call. TRBV5-3 is an ORF, with its function uncertain. Between the trimmed V and J ends, which lost 3 bases and 2 bases, there was a span of 14 bases. This CDR3 is built from 16 residues. CDR3 sequence reads: CARSYQCPKNTGELFF. The CDR3 DNA reads as TGTGCCAGAAGCTACCAATGTCCCAAAAACACCGGGGAGCTGTTTTTT.

This chain joins TRBV28 and TRBJ2-7; the D gene is possibly TRBD2 (7 bases). The CDR3 extends over 14 amino acids. The germline gives CDR1 MDHEN, CDR2 SYDVKM. V lost 7 bases and J lost 6, with 19 bases in between. CDR3 DNA sequence: TGTGCCAGCAACGGAGGGGGGGCCGCCTCCGAGCAGTACTTC. Translation gives CASNGGGAASEQYF.

A few counts support this clone. The V call is TRBV7-2, the J call TRBJ1-6; 7 bases agree with TRBD1. The J segment lost 8 bases and the V segment lost 3 bases, leaving 7 bases of the junction unmatched. CDR1 and CDR2 from the germline V gene are SGHTA and FQGNSA. The CDR3 is made up of 15 amino acids. CDR3 amino acids: CASSLHRGFDSPLHF. The CDR3 DNA is TGTGCCAGCAGCTTGCACAGGGGCTTTGATTCACCCCTCCACTTT.

The chain joins TRBV6-5 to TRBJ2-7; TRBD1 aligns across 9 bases. The CDR3 length is 13 residues. Germline V gives CDR1 MNHEY, CDR2 SVGAGI. V lost 6 bases to trimming and J lost 2 bases; unmatched junction nucleotides: 2. The CDR3 region is CASRNRGPYEQYF. In nucleotides, the CDR3 is TGTGCCAGCAGAAACAGGGGGCCCTACGAGCAGTACTTC.

As regards this clone: This likely stems from a read error, as it lies one base from a far larger clone. The V gene is TRBV7-9, the J gene TRBJ2-1, with D possibly TRBD1 on 6 matching bases. Germline CDR1 and CDR2: SEHNR and FQNEAQ (reference sequence). This CDR3 is built from 16 residues. The CDR3 here is CASSLGADSSYNEQLF. Written as DNA, the CDR3 is TGTGCCAGCAGCTTAGGGGCGGACAGCTCCTACAATGAGCAGCTCTTC.

V usage is TRBV5-1 and J usage is TRBJ2-3; TRBD2 matches 15 bases. The length of the CDR3 is 16 residues. Germline V gene lookup returns CDR1 SGHRS and CDR2 YFSETQ. V lost 0 bases, J lost 5 bases, and 1 base stayed unmatched. The CDR3 coding sequence is TGCGCCAGCAGCTTGGTGGGACTAGCGGGAGGAGATACGCAGTATTTT. It translates to CASSLVGLAGGDTQYF.

The rearrangement joins TRBV28 to TRBJ2-7; D gene unclear. This CDR3 has 13 residues. Trimming cost V 5 bases and J 2 bases, with 10 bases left between them. Germline assignment: CDR1 MDHEN and CDR2 SYDVKM. The CDR3 is CASSPGSPYEQYF. In DNA form, the CDR3 reads TGTGCCAGCAGTCCGGGTTCCCCCTACGAGCAGTACTTC.

The chain uses TRBV2 and TRBJ2-2; 15 bases map to TRBD2. V dropped 6 bases and J dropped 4; count of bases not matched to a gene: 6. The CDR3 has 17 amino acids. CDR1 is SNHLY, CDR2 FYNNEI, per germline. The CDR3 DNA reads as TGTGCCAGCAGACCCGGACTAGCGGGAGGGAGCACCGGGGAGCTGTTTTTT. Translating it yields CASRPGLAGGSTGELFF.

The sample holds many counts of this clone. The rearrangement uses TRBV28 and TRBJ1-5; D remains ambiguous. Germline CDR1 MDHEN, CDR2 SYDVKM. Trimming pared 4 bases from V and 5 bases from J, leaving 15 bases between. The CDR3 totals 15 residues. CDR3 DNA: TGTGCCAGCAGTTCCTGGGCCCAAAGGGATCAGCCCCAGCATTTT. Amino acids: CASSSWAQRDQPQHF.

The V and J genes are TRBV7-5 and TRBJ1-5; the DNA was not compared with TRBD1, the D call given in the table. TRBV7-5 is designated a pseudogene. The CDR3 runs 16 residues. The DNA of the CDR3 is TGTGTCAGAAGCCCGTGGGTGCAGGGCCATAATCAGCCCCAGCATTTT. Amino acids: CVRSPWVQGHNQPQHF.

Concerning this clone: Other nucleotide sequences in the sample specify the same CDR3. This chain links TRBV5-1 with TRBJ1-3; D remains unclear. The germline V gene has CDR1 SGHRS and CDR2 YFSETQ. The CDR3 sequence is 14 residues long. Trimming removed 2 bases from V and 0 bases from J, with 6 bases in between. Written as DNA, the CDR3 is TGCGCCAGCAGCTTAGACTACTCTGGAAACACCATATATTTT. Protein product: CASSLDYSGNTIYF.

The V gene is TRBV7-2, the J gene TRBJ1-5; unclear D gene. The V gene lost 6 bases and the J gene lost 7 bases, with 22 bases spanning the gap. Germline-derived CDR1 and CDR2 are SGHTA and FQGNSA. This CDR3 has 16 amino acids. CDR3 coding DNA: TGTGCCAGCAGTCCGCGCCCGAGGGCGGCACGGCAGCCCCAGCATTTT. Amino acids: CASSPRPRAARQPQHF. Using reference TRBV7-2 and TRBJ1-5 for the parts outside the CDR3, the full variable domain is GAGVSQSPSNKVTEKGKDVELRCDPISGHTALYWYRQSLGQGLEFLIYFQGNSAPDKSGLPSDRFSAERTGGSVSTLTIQRTQQEDSAVYLCASSPRPRAARQPQHFGDGTRLSIL.

In its sample, this clone was seen once. V is TRBV15 and J is TRBJ1-4; D perhaps matches TRBD1 (6 bases). The CDR3 consists of 14 residues. Per the germline V gene, CDR1 is LNHNV and CDR2 is YYDKDF (reference sequence). V lost 11 bases to trimming and J lost 7 bases, with 20 bases between them. CDR3 bases: TGTGCCGTGGCCCCAGGGGCAACCAGTGAAAAACTGTTTTTT. The encoded protein is CAVAPGATSEKLFF. The full variable domain, completed using reference TRBV15 and TRBJ1-4, is DAMVIQNPRYQVTQFGKPVTLSCSQTLNHNVMYWYQQKSSQAPKLLFHYYDKDFNNEADTPDNFQSRRPNTSFCFLDIRSPGLGDTAMYLCAVAPGATSEKLFFGSGTQLSVL.

The chain links TRBV9 to TRBJ1-5, with 10 bases that match TRBD1. The length of the CDR3 is 17 residues. The V gene's germline CDR1 is SGDLS and CDR2 YYNGEE. Trimming took 3 bases from V and 0 from J; bases not matched to a gene: 6. DNA of the CDR3: TGTGCCAGCAGCGCCGGGACAGGGGACTATAGCAATCAGCCCCAGCATTTT. Its translation: CASSAGTGDYSNQPQHF.

About this clone: This sequence may be a read error, since a much larger clone differs from it by one base. This sample also contains other DNA sequences that code for the same CDR3. CDR3 sequence: CASSSTGLDTEAFF. The CDR3 DNA sequence: TGCGCCAGCAGCTCGACAGGGTTAGACACCGAAGCTTTCTTT. The chain uses TRBV5-1 and TRBJ1-1; 7 nucleotides agree with TRBD1. The germline V gene encodes CDR1 SGHRS and CDR2 YFSETQ. This CDR3 has 14 residues.